These 5 T cell receptor beta chains were all obtained from the same sample, sequenced in a study of Ad26.COV2.S vaccination and SARS-CoV-2 variants. Produced via immunoSEQ multiplex PCR; TCRdb's table is partial and in-frame only. The sample lists approximately 410,000 clones; approximately 90% were seen once. Treatment specified: around 19 received Ad26.COV2.S at low or high dose, single or two shots; roughly five received placebo; per-sample allocation not given. The samples date from day 63 after the first vaccine or placebo injection. Sample: peripheral blood, taken in a trial of Ad26.COV2.S vaccine versus placebo. Every receptor here comes from a person aged 18-65 years who received the Ad26.COV2.S COVID-19 vaccine or a placebo.

The J gene is TRBJ2-5, the V gene TRBV27; D remains ambiguous. Germline CDR1 MNHEY, CDR2 SMNVEV (reference sequence). This CDR3 has 13 amino acids. Trimming left V 5 bases short and J 0 bases short, with 7 bases between. The CDR3, as DNA: TGTGCCAGCAGTCCCCAAAACCAAGAGACCCAGTACTTC. It yields the protein CASSPQNQETQYF.

The J gene is TRBJ2-7, the V gene TRBV28, with TRBD2 identical over 7 bases. The V gene end was trimmed by 7 bases and the J gene end by 6 bases; junction bases not matched to a gene: 15. Germline V CDR1 and CDR2: MDHEN, SYDVKM. CDR3 length: 15 residues. CDR3 nucleotides: TGTGCCAGCACTGTGCAGCGGGGTCCCAGGCGCGAGCAGTACTTC. Its protein is CASTVQRGPRREQYF.

The J gene is TRBJ2-7, the V gene TRBV7-9; unclear D gene. The CDR3 extends over 16 amino acids. Germline V gene sequence: CDR1 SEHNR, CDR2 FQNEAQ (reference sequence). Trimming cost V 2 bases and J 3 bases, with 17 bases left between them. The DNA for the CDR3 is TGTGCCAGCAGCTTATACATTGCCGGTGCCCGCTACGAGCAGTACTTC. Its translation is CASSLYIAGARYEQYF.

The chain has TRBV4-1 and TRBJ1-4; 9 bases are shared with TRBD1. There are 15 residues in the CDR3. J gave up 8 bases and V 1 base, and 5 bases lay outside the gene matches. Germline CDR1 reads MGHRA; CDR2 reads YSYEKL. CDR3 sequence: CASSQGQGDEEKLFF. Here the CDR3 DNA reads TGCGCCAGCAGCCAAGGACAGGGGGATGAGGAAAAACTGTTTTTT.

V is TRBV7-8 and J is TRBJ1-1; tentatively, D is TRBD1 (5 bases). V shed 1 base and J shed 4 bases, with 13 bases lying between them. Germline CDR1 is SGHVS and CDR2 is FQNEAQ. The CDR3 is 15 amino acids. Here the CDR3 reads CASSLEGRGVTEAFF. The CDR3 DNA reads as TGTGCCAGCAGCTTAGAGGGGCGGGGGGTCACTGAAGCTTTCTTT.